This TCR beta chain was sequenced in a study of T cells in localized non-small cell lung cancer. Study-level findings and limits: Adjacent lung tissue had a median roughly 52 of the top 100 clones found in the tumor. Measurement of T cell clonality placed uninvolved adjacent lung highest, above the level in tumor.

The table came from immunoSEQ multiplex PCR; TCRdb's copy has only in-frame clones and leaves some out. Of roughly 26,000 clones in the sample, approximately 90% are singletons; the top ten hold about an eighth. To note about this clone: The antigen is not known.

The CDR3 totals 14 residues. The V segment lost 5 bases and the J segment 8 bases; nucleotides outside the gene matches: 8. From germline, CDR1 is MDHEN and CDR2 SYDVKM. Sequencing was performed on peripheral blood, taken before any cancer treatment. The rearrangement links TRBV28 to TRBJ2-1; 8 bases are shared with TRBD1. The TCR originated in a female donor at least 60 years old with stage II squamous cell lung carcinoma. CDR3 loop: CASSQTQGAHEQFF. Written as DNA, the CDR3 is TGTGCCAGCAGTCAAACTCAGGGGGCGCATGAGCAGTTCTTC. Combining the CDR3 with reference TRBV28 and TRBJ2-1 gives the whole variable domain DVKVTQSSRYLVKRTGEKVFLECVQDMDHENMFWYRQDPGLGLRLIYFSYDVKMKEKGDIPEGYSVSREKKERFSLILESASTNQTSMYLCASSQTQGAHEQFFGPGTRLTVL.